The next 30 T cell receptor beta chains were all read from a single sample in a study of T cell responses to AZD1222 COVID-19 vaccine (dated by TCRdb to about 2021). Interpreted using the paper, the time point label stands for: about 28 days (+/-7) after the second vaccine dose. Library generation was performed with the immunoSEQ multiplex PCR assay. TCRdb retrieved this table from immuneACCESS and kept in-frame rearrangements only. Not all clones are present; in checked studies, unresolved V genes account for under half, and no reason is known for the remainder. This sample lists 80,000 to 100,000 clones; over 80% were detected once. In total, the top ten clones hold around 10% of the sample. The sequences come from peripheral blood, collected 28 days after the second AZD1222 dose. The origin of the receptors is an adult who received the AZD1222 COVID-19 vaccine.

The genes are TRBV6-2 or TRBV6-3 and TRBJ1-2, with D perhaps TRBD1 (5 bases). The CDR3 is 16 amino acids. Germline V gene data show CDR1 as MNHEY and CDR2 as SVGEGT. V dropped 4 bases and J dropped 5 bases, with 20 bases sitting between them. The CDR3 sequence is CASSSAGTTYWYGYTF. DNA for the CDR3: TGTGCCAGCAGTTCCGCCGGGACCACCTATTGGTATGGCTACACCTTC.

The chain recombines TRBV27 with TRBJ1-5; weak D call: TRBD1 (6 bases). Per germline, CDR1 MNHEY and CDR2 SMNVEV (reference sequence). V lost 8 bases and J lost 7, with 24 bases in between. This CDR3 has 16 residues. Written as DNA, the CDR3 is TGTGCCAGCCGGGCGGGGGCCGTTCACCAGGGGCAGCCCCAGCATTTT. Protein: CASRAGAVHQGQPQHF.

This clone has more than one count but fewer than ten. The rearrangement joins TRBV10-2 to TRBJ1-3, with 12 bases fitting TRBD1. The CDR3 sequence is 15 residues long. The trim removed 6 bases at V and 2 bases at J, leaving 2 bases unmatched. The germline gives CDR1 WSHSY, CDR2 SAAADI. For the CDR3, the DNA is TGCGCCAGCAGGGGGACAGGGGGCCCTGGAAACACCATATATTTT. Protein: CASRGTGGPGNTIYF.

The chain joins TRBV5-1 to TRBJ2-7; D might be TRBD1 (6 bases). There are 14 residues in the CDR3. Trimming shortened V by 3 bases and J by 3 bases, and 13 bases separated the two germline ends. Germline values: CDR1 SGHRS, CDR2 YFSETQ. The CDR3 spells CASSSTGQNYEQYF. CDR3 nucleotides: TGCGCCAGCAGCTCCACAGGGCAGAACTACGAGCAGTACTTC. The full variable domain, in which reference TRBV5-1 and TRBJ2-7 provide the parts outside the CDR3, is KAGVTQTPRYLIKTRGQQVTLSCSPISGHRSVSWYQQTPGQGLQFLFEYFSETQRNKGNFPGRFSGRQFSNSRSEMNVSTLELGDSALYLCASSSTGQNYEQYFGPGTRLTVT.

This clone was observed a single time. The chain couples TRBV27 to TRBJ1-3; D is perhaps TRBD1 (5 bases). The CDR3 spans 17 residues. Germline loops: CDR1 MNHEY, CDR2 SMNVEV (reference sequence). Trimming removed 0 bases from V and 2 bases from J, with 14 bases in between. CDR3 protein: CASSLSHDSATGNTIYF. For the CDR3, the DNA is TGTGCCAGCAGTTTATCCCATGACAGTGCCACTGGAAACACCATATATTTT.

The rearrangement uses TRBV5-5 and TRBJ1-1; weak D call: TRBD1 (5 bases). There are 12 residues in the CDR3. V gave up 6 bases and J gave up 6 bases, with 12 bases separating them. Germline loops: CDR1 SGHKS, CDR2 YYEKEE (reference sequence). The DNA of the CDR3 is TGTGCCAGCACGACAGCCGAACCTGAAGCTTTCTTT. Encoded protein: CASTTAEPEAFF.

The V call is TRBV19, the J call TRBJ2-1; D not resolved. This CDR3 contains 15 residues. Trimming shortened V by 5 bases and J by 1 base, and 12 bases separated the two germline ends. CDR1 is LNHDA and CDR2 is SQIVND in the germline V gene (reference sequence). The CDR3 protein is CASSWEYTSYNEQFF. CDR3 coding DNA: TGTGCCAGTAGTTGGGAATATACTTCCTACAATGAGCAGTTCTTC.

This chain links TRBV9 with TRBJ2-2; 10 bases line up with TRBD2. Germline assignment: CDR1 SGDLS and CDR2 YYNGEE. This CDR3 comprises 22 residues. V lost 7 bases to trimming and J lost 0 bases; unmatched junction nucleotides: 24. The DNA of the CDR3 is TGTGCCAGCGGACAGACAGGGTCATTCTCAGCGGGAGGGCCCGCGAACACCGGGGAGCTGTTTTTT. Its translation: CASGQTGSFSAGGPANTGELFF.

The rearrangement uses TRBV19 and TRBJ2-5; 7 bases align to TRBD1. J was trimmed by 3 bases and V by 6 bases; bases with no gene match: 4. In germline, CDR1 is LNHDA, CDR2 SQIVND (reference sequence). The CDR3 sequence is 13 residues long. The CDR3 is CASSTGTEETQYF. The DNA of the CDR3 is TGTGCCAGTAGCACCGGGACAGAAGAGACCCAGTACTTC.

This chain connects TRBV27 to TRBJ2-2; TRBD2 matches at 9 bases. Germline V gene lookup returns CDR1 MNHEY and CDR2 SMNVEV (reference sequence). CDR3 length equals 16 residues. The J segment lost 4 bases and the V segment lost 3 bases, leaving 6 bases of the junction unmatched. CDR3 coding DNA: TGTGCCAGCAGTTTGCGGCGACTAGCGGTCACCGGGGAGCTGTTTTTT. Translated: CASSLRRLAVTGELFF.

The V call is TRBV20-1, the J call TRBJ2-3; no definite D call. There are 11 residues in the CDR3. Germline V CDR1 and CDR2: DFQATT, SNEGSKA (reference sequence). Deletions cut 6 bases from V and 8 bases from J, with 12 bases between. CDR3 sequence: CSASTKITQYF. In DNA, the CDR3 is TGCAGTGCCTCGACAAAGATTACGCAGTATTTT.

The CDR3, as DNA: TGCGCCAGCAGCTTAAAGGGGGGTACGAACACCGGGGAGCTGTTTTTT. The encoded protein is CASSLKGGTNTGELFF. The rearrangement uses TRBV5-1 and TRBJ2-2, with D perhaps matching TRBD1 or TRBD2 (6 bases each). V lost 2 bases to trimming and J lost 0 bases, with 11 bases between them. This CDR3 is built from 16 residues. The germline V gene has CDR1 SGHRS and CDR2 YFSETQ.

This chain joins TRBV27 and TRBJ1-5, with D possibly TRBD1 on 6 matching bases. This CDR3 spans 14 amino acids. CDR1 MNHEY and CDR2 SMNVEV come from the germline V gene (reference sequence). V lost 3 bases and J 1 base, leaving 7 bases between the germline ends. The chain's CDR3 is CASSFRGSNQPQHF. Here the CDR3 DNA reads TGTGCCAGCAGTTTTAGGGGGAGCAATCAGCCCCAGCATTTT.

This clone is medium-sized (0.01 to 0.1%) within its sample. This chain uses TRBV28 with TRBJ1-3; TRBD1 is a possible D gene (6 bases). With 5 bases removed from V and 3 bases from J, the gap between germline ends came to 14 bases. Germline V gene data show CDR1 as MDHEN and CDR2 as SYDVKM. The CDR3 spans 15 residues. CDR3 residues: CASSPPTGFGNTIYF. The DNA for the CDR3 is TGTGCCAGCAGTCCCCCCACAGGGTTTGGAAACACCATATATTTT.

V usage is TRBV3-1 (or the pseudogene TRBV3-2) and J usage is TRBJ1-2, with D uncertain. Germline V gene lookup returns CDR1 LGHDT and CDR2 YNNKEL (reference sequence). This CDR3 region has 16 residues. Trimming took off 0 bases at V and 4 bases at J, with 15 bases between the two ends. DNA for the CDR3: TGTGCCAGCAGCCAAGATCTGGAGGGAGGAAGCTATGGCTACACCTTC. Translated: CASSQDLEGGSYGYTF.

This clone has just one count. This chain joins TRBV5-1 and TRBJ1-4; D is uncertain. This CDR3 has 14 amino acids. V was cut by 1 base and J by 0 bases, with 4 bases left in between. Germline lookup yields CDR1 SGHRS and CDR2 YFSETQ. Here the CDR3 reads CASSLIPTNEKLFF. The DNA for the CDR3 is TGCGCCAGCAGCTTGATCCCAACTAATGAAAAACTGTTTTTT.

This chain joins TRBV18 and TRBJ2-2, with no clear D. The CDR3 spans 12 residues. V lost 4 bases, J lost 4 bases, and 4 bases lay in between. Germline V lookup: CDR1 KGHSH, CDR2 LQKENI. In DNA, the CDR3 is TGTGCCAGCTCACGAGTCACCGGGGAGCTGTTTTTT. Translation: CASSRVTGELFF.

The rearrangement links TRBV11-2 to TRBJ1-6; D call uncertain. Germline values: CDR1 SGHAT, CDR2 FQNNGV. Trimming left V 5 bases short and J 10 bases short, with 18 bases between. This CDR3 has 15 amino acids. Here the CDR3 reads CASSITGRVGSPLHF. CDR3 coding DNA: TGTGCCAGCAGCATAACGGGGAGGGTAGGATCACCCCTCCACTTT.

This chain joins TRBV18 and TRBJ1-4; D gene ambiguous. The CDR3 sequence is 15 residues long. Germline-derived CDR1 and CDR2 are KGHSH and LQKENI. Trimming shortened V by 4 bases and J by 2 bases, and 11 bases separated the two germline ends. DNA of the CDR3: TGTGCCAGCTCACGTCTGGCACCTACTAATGAAAAACTGTTTTTT. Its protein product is CASSRLAPTNEKLFF.

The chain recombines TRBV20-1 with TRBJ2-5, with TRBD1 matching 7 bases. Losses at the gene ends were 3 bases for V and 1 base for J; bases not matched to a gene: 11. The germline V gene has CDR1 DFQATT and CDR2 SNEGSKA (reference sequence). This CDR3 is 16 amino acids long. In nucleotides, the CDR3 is TGCAGTGCTAGTCGACAGGGCTTGTCGGGCCAAGAGACCCAGTACTTC. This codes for CSASRQGLSGQETQYF.

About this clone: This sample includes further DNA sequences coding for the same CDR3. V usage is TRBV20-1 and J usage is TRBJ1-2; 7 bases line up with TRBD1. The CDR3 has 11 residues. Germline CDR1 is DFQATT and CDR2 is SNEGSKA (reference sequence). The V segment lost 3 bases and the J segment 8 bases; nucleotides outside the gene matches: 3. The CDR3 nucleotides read TGCAGTGCTAGCAGGGGGGAAGGCTACACCTTC. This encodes CSASRGEGYTF.

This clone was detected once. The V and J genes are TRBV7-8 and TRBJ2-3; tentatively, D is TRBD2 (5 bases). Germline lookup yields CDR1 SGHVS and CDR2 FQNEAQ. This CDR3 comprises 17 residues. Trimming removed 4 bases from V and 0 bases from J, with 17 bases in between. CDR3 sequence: CASSSVEEMYSTDTQYF. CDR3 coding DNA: TGTGCCAGCAGCTCGGTGGAGGAGATGTATAGCACAGATACGCAGTATTTT.

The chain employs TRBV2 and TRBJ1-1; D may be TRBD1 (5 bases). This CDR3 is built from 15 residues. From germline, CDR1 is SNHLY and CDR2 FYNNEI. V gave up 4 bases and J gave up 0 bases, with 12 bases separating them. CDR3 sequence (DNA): TGTGCCAGCAGTGGCCGGGAGGGGTTGAACACTGAAGCTTTCTTT. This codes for CASSGREGLNTEAFF.

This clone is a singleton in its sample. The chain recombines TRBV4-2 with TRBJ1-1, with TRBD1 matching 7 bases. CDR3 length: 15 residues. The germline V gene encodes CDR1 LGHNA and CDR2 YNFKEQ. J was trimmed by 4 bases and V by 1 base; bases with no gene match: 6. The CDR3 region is CASSQAGQSFTEAFF. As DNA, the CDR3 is TGTGCCAGCAGCCAAGCGGGACAGTCGTTCACTGAAGCTTTCTTT.

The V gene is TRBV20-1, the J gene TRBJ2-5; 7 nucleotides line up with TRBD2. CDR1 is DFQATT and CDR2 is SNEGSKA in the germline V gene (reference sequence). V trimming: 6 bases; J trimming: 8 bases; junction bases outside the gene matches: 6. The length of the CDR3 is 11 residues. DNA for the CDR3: TGCAGTGCAGGGAGGGGTGACACCCAGTACTTC. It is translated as CSAGRGDTQYF.

The CDR3, as DNA: TGTGCCAGCAGTGAAGCGTGGCAGGAGCCCAAAAACATTCAGTACTTC. The encoded protein is CASSEAWQEPKNIQYF. The V call is TRBV6-1, the J call TRBJ2-4; D call uncertain. CDR1 and CDR2 from the germline V gene are MNHNS and SASEGT. This CDR3 region has 16 residues. V shed 0 bases and J shed 2 bases, with 11 bases lying between them.

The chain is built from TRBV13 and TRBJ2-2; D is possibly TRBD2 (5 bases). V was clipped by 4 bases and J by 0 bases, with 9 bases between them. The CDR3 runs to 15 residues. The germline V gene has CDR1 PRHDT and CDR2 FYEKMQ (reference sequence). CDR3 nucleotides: TGTGCCAGCAGCTCAGGAGGCTCGAACACCGGGGAGCTGTTTTTT. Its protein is CASSSGGSNTGELFF.

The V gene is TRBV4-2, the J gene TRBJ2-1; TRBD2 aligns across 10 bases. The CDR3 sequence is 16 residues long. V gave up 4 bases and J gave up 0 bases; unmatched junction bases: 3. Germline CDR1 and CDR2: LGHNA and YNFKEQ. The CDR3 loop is CASSPRLAGSYNEQFF. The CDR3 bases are TGTGCCAGCAGCCCCAGACTAGCGGGCTCCTACAATGAGCAGTTCTTC.

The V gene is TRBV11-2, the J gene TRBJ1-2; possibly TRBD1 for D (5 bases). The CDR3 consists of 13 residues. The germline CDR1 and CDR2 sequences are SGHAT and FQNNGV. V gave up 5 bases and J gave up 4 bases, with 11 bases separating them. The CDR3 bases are TGTGCCAGCAGCCCAGGGTTAAGCTATGGCTACACCTTC. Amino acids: CASSPGLSYGYTF.

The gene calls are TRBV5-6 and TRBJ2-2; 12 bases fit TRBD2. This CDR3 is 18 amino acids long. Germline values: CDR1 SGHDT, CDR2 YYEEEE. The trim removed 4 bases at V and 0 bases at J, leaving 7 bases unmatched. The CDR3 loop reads CASSLTTSGSPNTGELFF. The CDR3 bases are TGTGCCAGCAGCCTCACGACTAGCGGGAGCCCGAACACCGGGGAGCTGTTTTTT.